A selection of T cell receptor beta chains follows, all from one sample in a study of blood T cell repertoires in COVID-19. Data came from immunoSEQ multiplex PCR; TCRdb stores just in-frame clones and leaves some out. The data show approximately 94,000 clones, about 80% seen once. Sequenced: peripheral blood. All receptors derive from a woman aged 70-85 years with acute or convalescent COVID-19. The CDR3 runs from the conserved cysteine through the conserved F or W. The order of the fields is D gene, J gene, V gene, CDR3 DNA, CDR3 protein. D genes are given only for firm matches.

d_gene: TRBD1; j_gene: TRBJ2-5; v_gene: TRBV30; CDR3nt: TGTGCCTGGGGACAGGGAATGGAGACCCAGTACTTC; CDR3aa: CAWGQGMETQYF
d_gene: -; j_gene: TRBJ1-2; v_gene: TRBV27; CDR3nt: TGTGCCAGCAGTTCCTTCCGGGAGACCTCTCACTATGGCTACACCTTC; CDR3aa: CASSSFRETSHYGYTF
d_gene: -; j_gene: TRBJ2-1; v_gene: TRBV6-6; CDR3nt: TGTGCCACCCTCCCAACCCGGGACACGGTCTATGAGCAGTTCTTC; CDR3aa: CATLPTRDTVYEQFF
d_gene: TRBD1; j_gene: TRBJ1-2; v_gene: TRBV6-5; CDR3nt: TGTGCCAGCAGTTACTCAGGGACAGCTACAAACTATGGCTACACCTTC; CDR3aa: CASSYSGTATNYGYTF
d_gene: TRBD1; j_gene: TRBJ1-2; v_gene: TRBV28; CDR3nt: TGTGCCAGCAGTTCGACAGGGGGACTTGTCTCAGGTGGCTACACCTTC; CDR3aa: CASSSTGGLVSGGYTF
d_gene: TRBD1; j_gene: TRBJ1-6; v_gene: TRBV5-1; CDR3nt: TGCGCCAGCAGCCCTACCCCGGCGACAGGGGTGGAATCACCCCTCCACTTT; CDR3aa: CASSPTPATGVESPLHF
d_gene: -; j_gene: TRBJ1-6; v_gene: TRBV6-5; CDR3nt: TGTGCCAGCAGCCGGGGGAGCTCCTATAATTCACCCCTCCACTTT; CDR3aa: CASSRGSSYNSPLHF
d_gene: TRBD1; j_gene: TRBJ2-7; v_gene: TRBV30; CDR3nt: TGTGCCTGGAGTGTGGGAAGGGACAGCTTCTCCTACGAGCAGTACTTC; CDR3aa: CAWSVGRDSFSYEQYF
d_gene: TRBD1; j_gene: TRBJ1-2; v_gene: TRBV6-5; CDR3nt: TGTGCCAGCAGTTACTTGGGGGGACAGGGGAGTGAGGGCTACACCTTC; CDR3aa: CASSYLGGQGSEGYTF
d_gene: -; j_gene: TRBJ2-1; v_gene: TRBV12-3/TRBV12-4; CDR3nt: TGTGCCAGCAGTTTATGGCAGGTTGGCCAGTTCTTC; CDR3aa: CASSLWQVGQFF
d_gene: -; j_gene: TRBJ1-1; v_gene: TRBV19; CDR3nt: TGTGCCAGTAGTTCACAGGGAACTGAAGCTTTCTTT; CDR3aa: CASSSQGTEAFF